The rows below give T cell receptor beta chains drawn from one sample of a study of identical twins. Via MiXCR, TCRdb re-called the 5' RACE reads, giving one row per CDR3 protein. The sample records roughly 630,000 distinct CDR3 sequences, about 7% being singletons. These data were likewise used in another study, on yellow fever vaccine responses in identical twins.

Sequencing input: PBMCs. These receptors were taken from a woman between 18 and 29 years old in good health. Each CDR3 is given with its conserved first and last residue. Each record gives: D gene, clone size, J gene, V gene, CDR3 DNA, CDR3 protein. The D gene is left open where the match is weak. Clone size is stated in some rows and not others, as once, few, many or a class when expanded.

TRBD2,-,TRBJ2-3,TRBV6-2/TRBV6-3,TGTGCCAGCAGTTACTCGATGGTGGGCGCTAGCGGGAGGCAAACTAGCACAGATACGCAGTATTTT,CASSYSMVGASGRQTSTDTQYF
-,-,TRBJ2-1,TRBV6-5,TGTGCCAGCAGTTACGGGGACACCGGCTCCTACAATGAGCAGTTCTTC,CASSYGDTGSYNEQFF
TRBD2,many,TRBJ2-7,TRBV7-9,TGTGCCAGCAGCTTATCTAGCGGCGAGCAGTACTTC,CASSLSSGEQYF
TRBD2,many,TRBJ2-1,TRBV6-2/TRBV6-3,TGTGCCAGCAGTTACTCCCTCCCTAGCGGGAGCCTTCTCTCCTACAATGAGCAGTTCTTC,CASSYSLPSGSLLSYNEQFF
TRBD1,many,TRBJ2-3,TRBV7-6,TGTGCCAGCAGCGCCCGAGGGGGCGCAGATACGCAGTATTTT,CASSARGGADTQYF
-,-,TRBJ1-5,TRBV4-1,TGCGCCAGCAGCCAAGGGGGGGATGCGCCCCAGCATTTT,CASSQGGDAPQHF
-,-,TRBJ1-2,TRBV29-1,TGCAGCGTTGAGCCCAGCCGGGCCTATGGCTACACCTTC,CSVEPSRAYGYTF
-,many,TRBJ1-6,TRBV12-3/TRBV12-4,TGTGCCAGCAGTTTCTTACAGGGATCACCCCTCCACTTT,CASSFLQGSPLHF
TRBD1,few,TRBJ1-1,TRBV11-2,TGTGCCAGCAGCTTAGACCGGGACAGCTTT,CASSLDRDSF
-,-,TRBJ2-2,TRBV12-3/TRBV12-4,TGTGCCAGCAGGTCCTGGGGAGCGGGCGGGGAGCTGTTTTTT,CASRSWGAGGELFF
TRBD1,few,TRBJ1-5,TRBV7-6,TGTGCCAGCAGCCCCTACGGACAGGGTAGCAATCAGCCCCAGCATTTT,CASSPYGQGSNQPQHF
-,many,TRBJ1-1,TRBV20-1,TGCAGTGCTCGTACAGGGAGGCCCTCTGAAGCTTTCTTT,CSARTGRPSEAFF
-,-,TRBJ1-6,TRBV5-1,TGCGCCAGCAGCCACCCCTATAATTCACCCCTCCACTTT,CASSHPYNSPLHF
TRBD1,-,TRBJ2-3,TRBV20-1,TGCAGTGCCGTCCCGGGACAGGGGGCAGATACGCAGTATTTT,CSAVPGQGADTQYF
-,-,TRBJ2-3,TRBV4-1,TGCGCCAGCTGCCCGGGATGGTCAAGCACAGATACGCAGTATTTT,CASCPGWSSTDTQYF
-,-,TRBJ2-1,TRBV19,TGTGCCAGTAGTATAGATAGAGTTAATGAGCAGTTCTTC,CASSIDRVNEQFF
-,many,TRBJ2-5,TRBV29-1,TGCAGCGTTCGTTGGAAGGGATTGGAGACCCAGTACTTC,CSVRWKGLETQYF
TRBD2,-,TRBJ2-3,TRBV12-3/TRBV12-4,TGTGCCAGCAGTCCTACGGGGGGAGGGGCAGATACGCAGTATTTT,CASSPTGGGADTQYF
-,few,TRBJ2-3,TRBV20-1,TGCAGTGCTAGTACGCTAGCGCGCACAGATACGCAGTATTTT,CSASTLARTDTQYF
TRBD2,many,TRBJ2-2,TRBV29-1,TGCAGCGTTGATCTAGCGGGGACCGGGGAGCTGTTTTTT,CSVDLAGTGELFF
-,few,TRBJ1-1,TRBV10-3,TGTGCCATCAGTGTGATGGGGGGCAGCTCGAACACTGAAGCTTTCTTT,CAISVMGGSSNTEAFF
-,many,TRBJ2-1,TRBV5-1,TGCGCCAGCAGCTTGGCTAGTCACTTTGATGAGCAGTTCTTC,CASSLASHFDEQFF
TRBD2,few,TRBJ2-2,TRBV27,TGTGCCAGCAGTTTATTAGCGTTGTCTAGCGGGGGAAATACCGGGGAGCTGTTTTTT,CASSLLALSSGGNTGELFF
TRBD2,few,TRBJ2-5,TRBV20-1,TGCAGTGCTAGCAAAGGGACTAGCGGGACAGAGACCCAGTACTTC,CSASKGTSGTETQYF
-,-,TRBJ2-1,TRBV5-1,TGCGCCAGCAGCTTCCTGGCAGGGCCCGATGAGCAGTTCTTC,CASSFLAGPDEQFF
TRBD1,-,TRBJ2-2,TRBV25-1,TGTGCCAGCAGTGCCCGCCCCCTCGGGACAGGGCCGACCGGGGAGCTGTTTTTT,CASSARPLGTGPTGELFF
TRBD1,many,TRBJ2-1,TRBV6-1,TGTGCCAGCAGACCGGGACAGGGAGGTACAAATGAGCAGTTCTTC,CASRPGQGGTNEQFF
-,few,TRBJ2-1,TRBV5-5,TGTGCCAGCAGCTTCGCACACAGCTACAATGAGCAGTTCTTC,CASSFAHSYNEQFF
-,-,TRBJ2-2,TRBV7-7,TGTGCCAGCGCCGTCGGGACTCAGTTATCCGGGGAGCTGTTTTTT,CASAVGTQLSGELFF
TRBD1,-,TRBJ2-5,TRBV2,TGTGCCAGCAGTGAAGCGCGGGCAGGGGGCATGGAGACCCAGTACTTC,CASSEARAGGMETQYF
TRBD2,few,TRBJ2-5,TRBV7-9,TGTGCCAGCAGCTTAATGGCGGGAGTAGTGGAGACCCAGTACTTC,CASSLMAGVVETQYF
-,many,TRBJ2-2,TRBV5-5,TGTGCCAGCAGCCCTCGGGATTCGAACACCGGGGAGCTGTTTTTT,CASSPRDSNTGELFF
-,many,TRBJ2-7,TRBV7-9,TGTGCCAGCAGCCGGGACATCTACGAGCAGTACTTC,CASSRDIYEQYF
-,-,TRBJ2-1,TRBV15,TGTGCCACCAGCAGAGGGACAGTCCTTGACAATGAGCAGTTCTTC,CATSRGTVLDNEQFF
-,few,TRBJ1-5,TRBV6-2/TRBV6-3,TGTGCCAGCAGTTACCCCGGTGGAAGCAATCAGCCCCAGCATTTT,CASSYPGGSNQPQHF
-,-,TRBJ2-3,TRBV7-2,TGTGCCAGCAGCTTAGAGGGCCTACGTTCAAGAGATACGCAGTATTTT,CASSLEGLRSRDTQYF
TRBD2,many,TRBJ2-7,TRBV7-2,TGTGCCAGCAGCTCAGGACTAGCGGGAGTCTACGAGCAGTACTTC,CASSSGLAGVYEQYF
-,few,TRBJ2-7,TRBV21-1,TGTGCCAGCAGCAAAGTGATAGGCAAGACCTACGAGCAGTACTTC,CASSKVIGKTYEQYF
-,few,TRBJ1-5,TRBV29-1,TGCAGCGTAGGACGACCCAATCAGCCCCAGCATTTT,CSVGRPNQPQHF
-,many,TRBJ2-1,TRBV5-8,TGTGCCAGCAGCCATATTATTGGGACAAGCCTCGATGAGCAGTTCTTC,CASSHIIGTSLDEQFF
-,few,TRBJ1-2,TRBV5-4,-,CASSPTPSDYGYTF
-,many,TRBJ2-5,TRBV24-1,TGTGCCACCGCGGGGAACACGTACCAAGAGACCCAGTACTTC,CATAGNTYQETQYF
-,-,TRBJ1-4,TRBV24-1,TGTGCCACCAGTGAACACGCCAATGAAAAACTGTTTTTT,CATSEHANEKLFF
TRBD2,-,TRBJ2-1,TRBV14,TGTGCCAGCAGCCAGGGGGGGAGCGGCTACAATGAGCAGTTCTTC,CASSQGGSGYNEQFF
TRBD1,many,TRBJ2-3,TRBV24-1,TGTGCCACCAGTGATCCGGGACAGGGTTCAGATACGCAGTATTTT,CATSDPGQGSDTQYF